The 29 T cell receptor beta chains listed next were all sequenced from one sample in a study of OX40 agonist ivuxolimab in advanced cancers. Profiling relied on immunoSEQ multiplex PCR, and the TCRdb table lists in-frame clones only, not all of them. The data hold just over 95,000 clones, with 90% observed a single time. The sample consisted of CD4+ or CD8+ T cells sorted from blood, taken in a trial of the OX40 agonist ivuxolimab. The receptors were gathered from an adult with an advanced solid tumor such as melanoma, head and neck, liver or kidney cancer.

J is TRBJ1-2 and V is TRBV6-5; 7 bases are shared with TRBD1. Trimming at V came to 2 bases and at J to 7 bases, leaving 7 bases not matched to a gene. CDR1 and CDR2 (germline): MNHEY, SVGAGI. The CDR3 has 14 residues. The DNA of the CDR3 is TGTGCCAGCAGTTACGCTGGGAGACAGGGTGGCTACACCTTC. This codes for CASSYAGRQGGYTF.

V is TRBV2 and J is TRBJ1-2; D is unclear. The CDR3 is 13 residues long. CDR1 SNHLY and CDR2 FYNNEI come from the germline V gene. The V end lost 0 bases, the J end lost 2 bases, and 4 bases lay between the germline ends. Here the CDR3 DNA reads TGTGCCAGCAGTGAAGCAGGGAACTATGGCTACACCTTC. This translates into CASSEAGNYGYTF.

This clone was seen only a few times. The chain is built from TRBV27 and TRBJ2-3; D tentatively reads TRBD1 or TRBD2 (5 bases each). Trimming pared 6 bases from V and 1 base from J, leaving 8 bases between. CDR1 is MNHEY and CDR2 is SMNVEV in the germline V gene (reference sequence). The CDR3 sequence is 13 residues long. The CDR3 reads CASSRGGTDTQYF. As DNA, the CDR3 is TGTGCCAGCAGCCGGGGCGGCACAGATACGCAGTATTTT.

The CDR3 sequence is CASSITGAGANVLTF. The CDR3 DNA is TGTGCCAGCAGCATCACAGGGGCTGGGGCCAACGTCCTGACTTTC. The chain employs TRBV7-2 and TRBJ2-6; 7 bases align to TRBD1. V dropped 5 bases and J dropped 2; count of bases not matched to a gene: 3. The V gene's germline CDR1 is SGHTA and CDR2 FQGNSA. The CDR3 spans 15 residues. Full variable domain (remainder filled in from reference TRBV7-2 and TRBJ2-6): GAGVSQSPSNKVTEKGKDVELRCDPISGHTALYWYRQSLGQGLEFLIYFQGNSAPDKSGLPSDRFSAERTGGSVSTLTIQRTQQEDSAVYLCASSITGAGANVLTFGAGSRLTVL.

The rearrangement links TRBV2 to TRBJ1-2; D unresolved. The V and J ends lost 6 bases and 0 bases respectively, with 14 bases between them. Germline V CDR1 and CDR2: SNHLY, FYNNEI. The CDR3 sequence is 15 residues long. The CDR3 reads CASRADSVPNYGYTF. CDR3 sequence (DNA): TGTGCCAGCAGAGCCGACTCAGTACCTAACTATGGCTACACCTTC.

This clone was seen just once. The V gene is TRBV19, the J gene TRBJ2-7; D call uncertain. The V gene lost 9 bases and the J gene lost 4 bases, with 16 bases spanning the gap. Germline assignment: CDR1 LNHDA and CDR2 SQIVND (reference sequence). The CDR3 has 13 amino acids. DNA of the CDR3: TGTGCCAGCCCCCATGGGGTGGCTTACGAGCAGTACTTC. This encodes CASPHGVAYEQYF. The variable domain in full, with the rest retrieved from reference TRBV19 and TRBJ2-7, is DGGITQSPKYLFRKEGQNVTLSCEQNLNHDAMYWYRQDPGQGLRLIYYSQIVNDFQKGDIAEGYSVSREKKESFPLTVTSAQKNPTAFYLCASPHGVAYEQYFGPGTRLTVT.

This clone was seen a single time. The V call is TRBV2, the J call TRBJ2-7, with D maybe TRBD1 (6 bases). This CDR3 has 12 amino acids. Per the germline V gene, CDR1 is SNHLY and CDR2 is FYNNEI. Trimming left V 11 bases short and J 4 bases short, with 15 bases between. The CDR3 region is CAAGDRWYEQYF. As DNA, the CDR3 is TGTGCCGCTGGCGACAGGTGGTACGAGCAGTACTTC.

The CDR3 nucleotides read TGTGCCAGCAGCCCCCAGGGAAGGGGACAGGGGTACCAAGAGACCCAGTACTTC. Translation gives CASSPQGRGQGYQETQYF. This chain joins TRBV7-7 and TRBJ2-5; 10 bases agree with TRBD1. The CDR3 extends over 18 amino acids. Germline loops: CDR1 SSHAT, CDR2 FNYEAQ (reference sequence). Germline trimming cut 5 bases from V and 0 bases from J; bases unmatched to any gene: 12.

The chain combines TRBV5-1 with TRBJ2-3; weak D call: TRBD2 (6 bases). V was trimmed by 0 bases and J by 1 base, leaving 15 bases between them. CDR1 SGHRS and CDR2 YFSETQ come from the germline V gene. The CDR3 covers 17 residues. CDR3 coding DNA: TGCGCCAGCAGCTTGGCGGGGTTGCGGGATCGCACAGATACGCAGTATTTT. Translated: CASSLAGLRDRTDTQYF.

The chain joins TRBV6-6 to TRBJ2-7, with D unclear. The CDR3 is made up of 15 amino acids. Trimming cost V 0 bases and J 2 bases, with 11 bases left between them. CDR1 is MNHNY and CDR2 is SVGAGI in the germline V gene (reference sequence). CDR3 in amino acids: CASSYSPILAYEQYF. The CDR3 DNA is TGTGCCAGCAGTTACTCCCCGATCCTAGCCTACGAGCAGTACTTC.

V usage is TRBV4-2 and J usage is TRBJ1-4; 7 positions agree with TRBD1. Per the germline V gene, CDR1 is LGHNA and CDR2 is YNFKEQ. The CDR3 is 16 residues long. V gave up 5 bases and J gave up 5 bases; unmatched junction bases: 11. The chain's CDR3 is CASSANPGQRNEKLFF. The DNA of the CDR3 is TGTGCCAGCAGCGCGAATCCGGGACAGCGAAATGAAAAACTGTTTTTT.

The V and J genes are TRBV14 and TRBJ1-2; weak D call: TRBD1 (5 bases). The CDR3 is made up of 18 amino acids. V was clipped by 0 bases and J by 3 bases, with 20 bases between them. From germline, CDR1 is SGHDN and CDR2 FVKESK. CDR3 DNA sequence: TGTGCCAGCAGCCAAGATAGACCCCGCCCAGGGTCCCACTATGGCTACACCTTC. Translation: CASSQDRPRPGSHYGYTF.

This chain links TRBV9 with TRBJ1-2; possibly TRBD1 for D (5 bases). The CDR3 consists of 14 residues. Germline CDR1 is SGDLS and CDR2 is YYNGEE. Trimming took 3 bases from V and 8 from J, leaving 17 bases between them. CDR3 residues: CASSGYRDRWGYTF. The DNA for the CDR3 is TGTGCCAGCAGCGGATACCGGGACCGCTGGGGCTACACCTTC.

This clone was counted once. This sequence joins TRBV13 and TRBJ2-7, with unresolved D. CDR3 size: 15 residues. With 0 bases removed from V and 0 bases from J, the gap between germline ends came to 9 bases. Germline assignment: CDR1 PRHDT and CDR2 FYEKMQ (reference sequence). The CDR3: CASSLGLKSSYEQYF. DNA of the CDR3: TGTGCCAGCAGCTTAGGCCTGAAGAGCTCCTACGAGCAGTACTTC. The whole variable domain, filled in from reference TRBV13 and TRBJ2-7, reads AAGVIQSPRHLIKEKRETATLKCYPIPRHDTVYWYQQGPGQDPQFLISFYEKMQSDKGSIPDRFSAQQFSDYHSELNMSSLELGDSALYFCASSLGLKSSYEQYFGPGTRLTVT.

The rearrangement uses TRBV6-1 and TRBJ2-3; D possibly corresponds to TRBD2 (5 bases). This CDR3 has 15 residues. Looked up from germline, CDR1 is MNHNS and CDR2 is SASEGT. Trimming left V 6 bases short and J 1 base short, with 14 bases between. CDR3 nucleotides: TGTGCCAGCAGCCACACTAGGGCGGGCACAGATACGCAGTATTTT. Amino acids: CASSHTRAGTDTQYF.

This chain links TRBV6-5 with TRBJ2-7, with D hard to call. This CDR3 contains 11 residues. Germline lookup yields CDR1 MNHEY and CDR2 SVGAGI. The V end lost 5 bases, the J end lost 5 bases, and 7 bases lay between the germline ends. CDR3 nucleotide sequence: TGTGCCAGCAGTGGAAAGGACGAGCAGTACTTC. It specifies CASSGKDEQYF.

This chain links TRBV30 with TRBJ1-3, with no clear D. Trimming removed 5 bases from V and 0 bases from J, with 14 bases in between. There are 15 residues in the CDR3. Looked up from germline, CDR1 is GTSNPN and CDR2 is SVGIG (reference sequence). CDR3 DNA sequence: TGTGCCTGGGAATTGAGTTTCAGCTCTGGAAACACCATATATTTT. Its protein is CAWELSFSSGNTIYF. Together with reference TRBV30 and TRBJ1-3, the CDR3 gives the full variable domain: SQTIHQWPATLVQPVGSPLSLECTVEGTSNPNLYWYRQAAGRGLQLLFYSVGIGQISSEVPQNLSASRPQDRQFILSSKKLLLSDSGFYLCAWELSFSSGNTIYFGEGSWLTVV.

The chain has TRBV29-1 and TRBJ1-3; D is uncertain. From germline, CDR1 is SQVTM and CDR2 ANQGSEA. CDR3 size: 11 residues. The germline V and J ends were trimmed by 3 bases and 11 bases, with 11 bases remaining between them. This CDR3 reads CSVEARMAIYF. Here the CDR3 DNA reads TGCAGCGTTGAGGCCCGTATGGCCATATATTTT.

The DNA for the CDR3 is TGTGCCAGCAGCCGAAACCCTACCGGGGGGAACACTGAAGCTTTCTTT. Its translation: CASSRNPTGGNTEAFF. V gene TRBV2 combines with J gene TRBJ1-1; TRBD1 might be the D (5 bases). Trimming pared 6 bases from V and 1 base from J, leaving 18 bases between. Per germline, CDR1 SNHLY and CDR2 FYNNEI. The CDR3 is made up of 16 amino acids.

V is TRBV6-4 and J is TRBJ2-6, with TRBD1 identical over 8 bases. This CDR3 has 15 residues. J was trimmed by 4 bases and V by 4 bases; bases with no gene match: 3. The germline CDR1 and CDR2 sequences are MRHNA and SNTAGT. The CDR3 reads CASSVDRAGANVLTF. In DNA, the CDR3 is TGTGCCAGCAGTGTGGACAGGGCAGGGGCCAACGTCCTGACTTTC.

This chain uses TRBV7-9 with TRBJ2-1; TRBD2 agrees at 9 bases. V gave up 3 bases and J gave up 9 bases; unmatched junction bases: 6. This CDR3 contains 14 residues. Germline V lookup: CDR1 SEHNR, CDR2 FQNEAQ (reference sequence). Written as DNA, the CDR3 is TGTGCCAGCAGCTTCCTAGCGGGGATCGGTGAGCAGTTCTTC. Encoded protein: CASSFLAGIGEQFF.

V is TRBV14 and J is TRBJ2-1; 13 positions match TRBD2. The CDR3 contains 19 residues. The V gene's germline CDR1 is SGHDN and CDR2 FVKESK. V lost 3 bases to trimming and J lost 4 bases; unmatched junction nucleotides: 12. The CDR3 loop reads CASSHYTGTSGIRYNEQFF. The CDR3 coding sequence is TGTGCCAGCAGCCACTACACGGGGACTAGCGGGATTAGATACAATGAGCAGTTCTTC. The variable domain in full, with the rest retrieved from reference TRBV14 and TRBJ2-1, is EAGVTQFPSHSVIEKGQTVTLRCDPISGHDNLYWYRRVMGKEIKFLLHFVKESKQDESGMPNNRFLAERTGGTYSTLKVQPAELEDSGVYFCASSHYTGTSGIRYNEQFFGPGTRLTVL.

The table lists this clone with a count of one. The chain employs TRBV7-9 and TRBJ2-2; perhaps TRBD1 as D (6 bases). The V gene lost 10 bases and the J gene lost 5 bases, with 23 bases spanning the gap. Germline values: CDR1 SEHNR, CDR2 FQNEAQ (reference sequence). The CDR3 has 16 residues. CDR3 in amino acids: CATASLRGKRTGELFF. CDR3 coding DNA: TGTGCCACCGCAAGCCTCAGGGGTAAAAGGACCGGGGAGCTGTTTTTT.

The V gene is TRBV29-1, the J gene TRBJ1-1; D gene unclear. Germline V lookup: CDR1 SQVTM, CDR2 ANQGSEA. The CDR3 extends over 13 amino acids. The V gene lost 2 bases and the J gene lost 1 base, with 8 bases spanning the gap. The CDR3 DNA follows: TGCAGCGTTGAATTACGGAAGAACACTGAAGCTTTCTTT. This gives the protein CSVELRKNTEAFF.

The chain joins TRBV5-1 to TRBJ1-1; D ambiguous. In germline, CDR1 is SGHRS, CDR2 YFSETQ. The germline V and J ends were trimmed by 0 bases and 1 base, with 7 bases remaining between them. The CDR3 spans 14 residues. CDR3 DNA sequence: TGCGCCAGCAGCTTGGACAGTAGGAACACTGAAGCTTTCTTT. Amino acid sequence: CASSLDSRNTEAFF.

The chain employs TRBV30 and TRBJ1-5, with a tentative D call TRBD1 (5 bases). The germline CDR1 and CDR2 sequences are GTSNPN and SVGIG (reference sequence). V lost 5 bases, J lost 3 bases, and 11 bases lay in between. This CDR3 region has 13 residues. CDR3 in DNA: TGTGCCTGGCAGGGCTCGTACAATCAGCCCCAGCATTTT. Translating it yields CAWQGSYNQPQHF.

The rearrangement links TRBV30 to TRBJ2-7; the match to TRBD2 covers 12 bases. V lost 1 base and J lost 5; bases outside the gene matches: 3. Germline V lookup: CDR1 GTSNPN, CDR2 SVGIG (reference sequence). The CDR3 sequence is 14 residues long. The CDR3 sequence is CAWSGLAGVDEQYF. In DNA form, the CDR3 reads TGTGCCTGGAGTGGACTAGCGGGAGTGGACGAGCAGTACTTC.

This clone was found once. The V and J genes are TRBV10-3 and TRBJ1-2; no clear D gene. This CDR3 is 20 amino acids long. CDR1 and CDR2 (germline): ENHRY, SYGVKD. V lost 4 bases, J lost 1 base, and 28 bases lay in between. The CDR3 spells CAISVSLIVGPTSNNYGYTF. CDR3 nucleotides: TGTGCCATCAGTGTTTCGTTGATTGTTGGCCCTACCTCTAATAACTATGGCTACACCTTC.

The V call is TRBV28, the J call TRBJ1-1, with D perhaps TRBD1 (5 bases). The germline gives CDR1 MDHEN, CDR2 SYDVKM. The CDR3 consists of 13 residues. V lost 5 bases, J lost 11 bases, and 18 bases lay in between. In nucleotides, the CDR3 is TGTGCCAGCAGTCCCGACAGACGCCGTGCCGCTTTCTTT. Its protein is CASSPDRRRAAFF.